Listed below are T cell receptor beta chains from one sample, sequenced in a study of blood T cell repertoires in COVID-19. Assay used: immunoSEQ multiplex PCR; TCRdb lists only in-frame clones, some missing. The data contain around 500,000 clones, roughly 88% of them singletons. Sequencing input: peripheral blood. Receptors originate from a human donor in a cohort sampled during active COVID-19. Both conserved end residues are part of each CDR3. A D gene is named only where the DNA matches it firmly. Expanded clones are given a class, and other clones once, few, many or no size at all.

J gene | V gene | CDR3 length | clone size | D gene | CDR3 protein | CDR3 DNA
TRBJ2-1 | TRBV24-1 | 15 | - | - | CATSDSPGSYNEQFF | TGTGCCACCAGTGATTCGCCAGGCTCCTACAATGAGCAGTTCTTC
TRBJ2-1 | TRBV5-1 | 14 | few | TRBD1 | CASSQQGPDNEQFF | TGCGCCAGCAGCCAACAGGGGCCGGACAATGAGCAGTTCTTC
TRBJ2-7 | TRBV5-4 | 15 | - | TRBD1 | CASSLGQGSSYEQYF | TGTGCCAGCAGCTTGGGACAGGGGAGCTCCTACGAGCAGTACTTC
TRBJ2-7 | TRBV3-1/TRBV3-2 | 14 | - | TRBD2 | CASSRGLAGDEQYF | TGTGCCAGCAGCCGGGGACTAGCGGGAGACGAGCAGTACTTC
TRBJ2-5 | TRBV19 | 17 | once | - | CASSIGVSGNGGETQYF | TGTGCCAGTAGTATAGGCGTTAGCGGAAACGGTGGGGAGACCCAGTACTTC
TRBJ1-3 | TRBV30 | 14 | few | TRBD1 | CAWGTVSAGNTIYF | TGTGCCTGGGGGACAGTTTCGGCTGGAAACACCATATATTTT
TRBJ2-1 | TRBV29-1 | 13 | - | TRBD2 | CSVRTSGIDEQFF | TGCAGCGTTAGGACTAGCGGGATTGATGAGCAGTTCTTC
TRBJ2-1 | TRBV12-5 | 16 | - | - | CASGLEHPSSRTLQFF | TGTGCTAGTGGTTTGGAACATCCTAGCTCCAGAACCCTGCAGTTCTTC
TRBJ1-1 | TRBV27 | 14 | - | TRBD1 | CASTRTGRGTEAFF | TGTGCCAGCACCCGGACAGGGAGGGGCACTGAAGCTTTCTTT
TRBJ2-1 | TRBV7-9 | 15 | - | - | CASSPGLATYNEQFF | TGTGCCAGCAGCCCCGGGCTAGCCACCTACAATGAGCAGTTCTTC
TRBJ1-2 | TRBV20-1 | 13 | - | - | CSASSDLERGYTF | TGCAGTGCTAGTTCCGATCTCGAGCGCGGCTACACCTTC
TRBJ1-1 | TRBV29-1 | 14 | - | - | CSVEDGGLGTEAFF | TGCAGCGTTGAAGATGGGGGCCTCGGCACTGAAGCTTTCTTT
TRBJ1-5 | TRBV28 | 15 | - | - | CASSLWTASNQPQHF | TGTGCCAGCAGTTTATGGACAGCTAGCAATCAGCCCCAGCATTTT
TRBJ1-1 | TRBV20-1 | 15 | - | - | CSASTDTLLEEEAFF | TGCAGTGCTAGTACCGACACCCTCCTTGAAGAAGAAGCTTTCTTT
TRBJ2-7 | TRBV3-1/TRBV3-2 | 15 | many | - | CASSLTRLARPEQYF | TGTGCCAGCAGCCTAACGAGGCTAGCGAGGCCCGAGCAGTACTTC
TRBJ2-7 | TRBV27 | 15 | - | TRBD2 | CASTRTREGQYEQYF | TGTGCCAGCACCCGAACACGGGAGGGCCAATACGAGCAGTACTTC
TRBJ1-2 | TRBV28 | 14 | - | - | CASSSFQGNYGYTF | TGTGCCAGCAGCTCATTCCAGGGGAACTATGGCTACACCTTC
TRBJ2-5 | TRBV10-3 | 15 | - | - | CAISEGLAKQETQYF | TGTGCCATCAGTGAAGGGCTAGCGAAGCAAGAGACCCAGTACTTC
TRBJ1-2 | TRBV6-5 | 15 | once | TRBD1 | CASRDPPGQTTGYTF | TGTGCCAGCAGGGATCCACCGGGACAGACGACCGGCTACACCTTC
TRBJ2-2 | TRBV10-3 | 16 | - | TRBD2 | CAISETLAGAHGELFF | TGTGCCATCAGTGAGACACTAGCGGGAGCTCACGGGGAGCTGTTTTTT
TRBJ1-3 | TRBV9 | 15 | - | - | CASSVRGGPGNTIYF | TGTGCCAGCAGCGTGAGGGGGGGACCCGGAAACACCATATATTTT
TRBJ1-6 | TRBV5-6 | 15 | - | - | CASSVGTRGNSPLHF | TGTGCCAGCAGTGTAGGGACACGGGGTAATTCACCCCTCCACTTT
TRBJ2-4 | TRBV28 | 15 | - | TRBD1 | CASSILQGAENIQYF | TGTGCCAGCAGTATATTACAGGGGGCAGAAAACATTCAGTACTTC
TRBJ2-2 | TRBV24-1 | 15 | - | TRBD1 | CATSDPRGQTGELFF | TGTGCCACCAGTGACCCCAGGGGGCAGACCGGGGAGCTGTTTTTT
TRBJ2-7 | TRBV5-1 | 14 | - | TRBD1 | CASSFGTGTYEQYF | TGCGCCAGCAGCTTCGGGACAGGGACGTACGAGCAGTACTTC
TRBJ1-1 | TRBV18 | 13 | - | - | CASSAAGDTEAFF | TGTGCCAGCTCAGCAGCAGGGGACACTGAAGCTTTCTTT
TRBJ1-2 | TRBV6-2/TRBV6-3 | 15 | few | TRBD1 | CASSYSRQGNYGYTF | TGTGCCAGCAGTTACTCCAGACAGGGGAACTATGGCTACACCTTC
TRBJ1-6 | TRBV6-5 | 15 | - | TRBD1 | CASSYGGQGHSPLHF | TGTGCCAGCAGTTACGGGGGACAGGGGCATTCACCCCTCCACTTT
TRBJ2-1 | TRBV7-9 | 15 | - | - | CASSPQGGKVGEQFF | TGTGCCAGCAGCCCGCAGGGCGGGAAGGTGGGAGAGCAGTTCTTC
TRBJ2-1 | TRBV13 | 19 | - | - | CASSSRLGGHPNSYNEQFF | TGTGCCAGCAGCTCCCGCCTCGGAGGCCACCCAAACTCCTACAATGAGCAGTTCTTC
TRBJ1-2 | TRBV27 | 15 | - | - | CASSSGYRVLGGYTF | TGTGCCAGCAGTTCGGGGTACAGGGTCCTAGGGGGCTACACCTTC
TRBJ2-1 | TRBV7-2 | 14 | - | TRBD2 | CASSLPGTRGEQFF | TGTGCCAGCAGCTTACCCGGGACTAGAGGTGAGCAGTTCTTC
TRBJ2-3 | TRBV7-2 | 14 | - | TRBD1 | CASSEGQYTDTQYF | TGTGCCAGCAGCGAGGGACAGTACACAGATACGCAGTATTTT
TRBJ1-1 | TRBV14 | 14 | - | - | CASTLLYGGTEAFF | TGTGCCAGCACCCTACTATACGGGGGGACTGAAGCTTTCTTT
TRBJ1-1 | TRBV7-9 | 16 | - | - | CASSSPGLMMNTEAFF | TGTGCCAGCAGCTCCCCGGGACTGATGATGAACACTGAAGCTTTCTTT
TRBJ2-7 | TRBV5-1 | 14 | - | - | CASSLVDSTNEQYF | TGCGCCAGCAGCTTGGTCGACAGTACTAACGAGCAGTACTTC
TRBJ2-1 | TRBV28 | 14 | - | TRBD2 | CASSPGLVPNEQFF | TGTGCCAGCAGTCCGGGACTAGTCCCCAATGAGCAGTTCTTC
TRBJ2-7 | TRBV3-1/TRBV3-2 | 13 | - | - | CASTRLGGDEQYF | TGTGCCAGCACCCGACTCGGAGGGGACGAGCAGTACTTC
TRBJ2-5 | TRBV28 | 13 | - | - | CASSLLGLGAQYF | TGTGCCAGCAGTTTGTTGGGACTGGGGGCCCAGTACTTC
TRBJ2-7 | TRBV6-6 | 15 | - | - | CASLAKGAATYEQYF | TGTGCCAGCCTGGCCAAAGGGGCAGCGACCTACGAGCAGTACTTC
TRBJ2-7 | TRBV10-3 | 12 | - | - | CAISEGSYEQYF | TGTGCCATCAGTGAGGGCAGTTACGAGCAGTACTTC
TRBJ2-1 | TRBV5-1 | 13 | - | - | CASSFGGNNEQFF | TGCGCCAGCAGCTTTGGCGGTAACAATGAGCAGTTCTTC
TRBJ1-1 | TRBV19 | 14 | - | TRBD1 | CASSKTGVGTEAFF | TGTGCCAGTAGTAAGACAGGGGTAGGAACTGAAGCTTTCTTT
TRBJ2-2 | TRBV5-4 | 15 | - | - | CASSDPREGTGELFF | TGTGCCAGCAGCGACCCCCGCGAGGGTACCGGGGAGCTGTTTTTT
TRBJ2-1 | TRBV24-1 | 12 | once | - | CATAGSYNEQFF | TGTGCCACTGCGGGGTCCTACAATGAGCAGTTCTTC
TRBJ1-4 | TRBV7-2 | 15 | - | TRBD1 | CASSLVGQAYEKLFF | TGTGCCAGCAGCTTAGTGGGACAGGCCTACGAAAAACTGTTTTTT
TRBJ2-5 | TRBV18 | 16 | - | TRBD2 | CASSPRLAGGGETQYF | TGTGCCAGCTCACCCAGACTAGCGGGAGGCGGTGAGACCCAGTACTTC
TRBJ2-5 | TRBV5-1 | 11 | - | - | CASSLQETQYF | TGCGCCAGCAGCCTACAAGAGACCCAGTACTTC
TRBJ2-7 | TRBV6-5 | 14 | - | TRBD1 | CASSYRQGAGEQYF | TGTGCCAGCAGTTATCGACAGGGGGCGGGCGAGCAGTACTTC
TRBJ2-2 | TRBV7-3 | 13 | few | - | CASSSTVTGELFF | TGTGCCAGCAGCTCGACAGTTACCGGGGAGCTGTTTTTT
TRBJ2-7 | TRBV7-8 | 16 | - | TRBD2 | CASSFGGRAEGGEQYF | TGTGCCAGCAGCTTTGGAGGGAGGGCCGAGGGCGGCGAGCAGTACTTC